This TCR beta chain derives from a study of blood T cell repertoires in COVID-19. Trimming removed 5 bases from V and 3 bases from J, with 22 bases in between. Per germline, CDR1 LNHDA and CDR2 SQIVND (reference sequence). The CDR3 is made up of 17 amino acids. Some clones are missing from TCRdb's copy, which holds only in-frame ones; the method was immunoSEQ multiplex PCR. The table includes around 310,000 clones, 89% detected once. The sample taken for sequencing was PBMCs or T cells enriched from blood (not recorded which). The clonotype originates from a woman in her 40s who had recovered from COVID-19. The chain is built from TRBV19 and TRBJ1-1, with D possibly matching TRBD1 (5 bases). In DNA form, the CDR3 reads TGTGCCAGTAGTGGGGCAAGGGGCAATTGGAGAGACACTGAAGCTTTCTTT. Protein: CASSGARGNWRDTEAFF.